This record concerns one T cell receptor (beta chain) sequence. Other nucleotide sequences in the sample specify the same CDR3. The V end was cut by 2 bases, the J end by 4 bases, with 0 bases between. The CDR3 has 11 amino acids. The germline V gene has CDR1 LGHNA and CDR2 YSLEER. This record belongs to a study of shared clonotypes between healthy human individuals. The naive CD8 fraction comprised CD45RO-negative cells positively selected for CCR7 and excluded terminally differentiated effector memory CD45RA+ cells. This table comes from immunoSEQ multiplex PCR, and its TCRdb copy is limited to in-frame clones, with some not included. This table holds about 2 million clones, roughly 95% found once.

The chain combines TRBV4-3 with TRBJ2-1; the D is unclear. Sequencing was carried out using naive CD8+ T cells sorted from blood. This TCR was recovered from a man between 18 and 35 years old in good health. The CDR3 protein is CASSQYNEQFF. The CDR3 DNA sequence: TGCGCCAGCAGCCAATACAATGAGCAGTTCTTC.